Listed below are T cell receptor beta chains from one sample, sequenced in a study of shared clonotypes between healthy human individuals. Here immunoSEQ multiplex PCR was the method, and the copy in TCRdb shows in-frame clones only, minus some. Counted here are roughly 600,000 clones, 95% to 98% occurring once; the ten biggest clones make up 0.25% to 0.35%. The sample comprised naive CD8+ T cells sorted from blood. These receptors were collected from a man aged 30 to 45 in good health. Both conserved end residues are part of each CDR3. A D gene is named only where the DNA matches it firmly. For some rows the clone size is stated as once, few or many, or as a class when expanded; others skip it.

v_gene: TRBV2
abundance: .
d_gene: .
j_gene: TRBJ2-7
CDR3aa: CASSEWGYEQYF
CDR3nt: TGTGCCAGCAGTGAGTGGGGCTACGAGCAGTACTTC

v_gene: TRBV4-1
abundance: .
d_gene: TRBD1
j_gene: TRBJ2-5
CDR3aa: CASSPLDRGVQTQYF
CDR3nt: TGCGCCAGCAGCCCCCTCGACAGGGGGGTTCAGACCCAGTACTTC

v_gene: TRBV4-2
abundance: .
d_gene: TRBD2
j_gene: TRBJ2-7
CDR3aa: CASSPGLAAYEQYF
CDR3nt: TGTGCCAGCAGTCCCGGACTAGCAGCCTACGAGCAGTACTTC

v_gene: TRBV29-1
abundance: .
d_gene: TRBD1
j_gene: TRBJ2-7
CDR3aa: CSGEGQAREQYF
CDR3nt: TGCAGCGGTGAGGGACAGGCTCGCGAGCAGTACTTC

v_gene: TRBV15
abundance: .
d_gene: .
j_gene: TRBJ2-3
CDR3aa: CATSRSSGEGMVTDTQYF
CDR3nt: TGTGCCACCAGCAGGAGTTCGGGGGAAGGAATGGTTACAGATACGCAGTATTTT

v_gene: TRBV9
abundance: once
d_gene: .
j_gene: TRBJ2-7
CDR3aa: CASSGTAERYEQYF
CDR3nt: TGTGCCAGCAGCGGGACCGCCGAGCGGTACGAGCAGTACTTC

v_gene: TRBV9
abundance: .
d_gene: TRBD2
j_gene: TRBJ2-7
CDR3aa: CASSARGGNYEQYF
CDR3nt: TGTGCCAGCAGCGCCCGCGGGGGTAACTACGAGCAGTACTTC

v_gene: TRBV28
abundance: .
d_gene: .
j_gene: TRBJ1-4
CDR3aa: CASSFRLNEKLFF
CDR3nt: TGTGCCAGCAGTTTCAGACTTAATGAAAAACTGTTTTTT

v_gene: TRBV6-5
abundance: .
d_gene: .
j_gene: TRBJ2-3
CDR3aa: CASSLVGGDTQYF
CDR3nt: TGTGCCAGCAGCCTCGTTGGCGGGGATACGCAGTATTTT

v_gene: TRBV5-4
abundance: .
d_gene: .
j_gene: TRBJ2-7
CDR3aa: CASSLWGASYEQYF
CDR3nt: TGTGCCAGCAGCTTGTGGGGGGCCTCCTACGAGCAGTACTTC

v_gene: TRBV6-5
abundance: .
d_gene: .
j_gene: TRBJ2-3
CDR3aa: CASSYSPGTDTQYF
CDR3nt: TGTGCCAGCAGTTACTCCCCAGGGACAGATACGCAGTATTTT

v_gene: TRBV6-5
abundance: .
d_gene: .
j_gene: TRBJ2-3
CDR3aa: CASSPLVGDTQYF
CDR3nt: TGTGCCAGCAGCCCTCTAGTTGGAGATACGCAGTATTTT

v_gene: TRBV10-3
abundance: .
d_gene: .
j_gene: TRBJ2-4
CDR3aa: CAISPEVPKNIQYF
CDR3nt: TGTGCCATCAGTCCGGAAGTCCCCAAAAACATTCAGTACTTC

v_gene: TRBV5-6
abundance: .
d_gene: TRBD2
j_gene: TRBJ2-5
CDR3aa: CASSLVRTSGRRETQYF
CDR3nt: TGTGCCAGCAGCTTGGTGCGTACTAGCGGGAGACGAGAGACCCAGTACTTC

v_gene: TRBV5-1
abundance: .
d_gene: TRBD1
j_gene: TRBJ2-7
CDR3aa: CASSAGQGLASYEQYF
CDR3nt: TGCGCCAGCAGCGCCGGACAGGGGTTGGCTTCCTACGAGCAGTACTTC

v_gene: TRBV4-1
abundance: once
d_gene: .
j_gene: TRBJ1-5
CDR3aa: CASSQTLTAYPQHF
CDR3nt: TGCGCCAGCAGCCAAACTCTGACAGCCTACCCCCAGCATTTT

v_gene: TRBV9
abundance: .
d_gene: .
j_gene: TRBJ2-1
CDR3aa: CASSVGDEQFF
CDR3nt: TGTGCCAGCAGCGTAGGCGATGAGCAGTTCTTC

v_gene: TRBV27
abundance: .
d_gene: .
j_gene: TRBJ2-7
CDR3aa: CASSLGLTYEQYF
CDR3nt: TGTGCCAGCAGTCTCGGACTTACCTACGAGCAGTACTTC

v_gene: TRBV9
abundance: .
d_gene: TRBD1
j_gene: TRBJ1-5
CDR3aa: CASSVGQGKDQPQHF
CDR3nt: TGTGCCAGCAGCGTAGGACAGGGGAAGGATCAGCCCCAGCATTTT

v_gene: TRBV14
abundance: once
d_gene: .
j_gene: TRBJ1-4
CDR3aa: CATGKADEKLFF
CDR3nt: TGTGCCACAGGGAAGGCGGACGAAAAACTGTTTTTT

v_gene: TRBV25-1
abundance: .
d_gene: .
j_gene: TRBJ1-4
CDR3aa: CASSDPGDEKLFF
CDR3nt: TGTGCCAGCAGTGACCCCGGGGATGAAAAACTGTTTTTT

v_gene: TRBV6-5
abundance: .
d_gene: TRBD1
j_gene: TRBJ2-7
CDR3aa: CASSYAGQGYEQYF
CDR3nt: TGTGCCAGCAGTTACGCGGGACAGGGATACGAGCAGTACTTC

v_gene: TRBV7-2
abundance: .
d_gene: .
j_gene: TRBJ2-1
CDR3aa: CASSLTGNEQFF
CDR3nt: TGTGCCAGCAGCTTAACGGGGAATGAGCAGTTCTTC

v_gene: TRBV29-1
abundance: .
d_gene: TRBD2
j_gene: TRBJ2-1
CDR3aa: CSVELAASYNEQFF
CDR3nt: TGCAGCGTTGAGCTAGCGGCCTCCTACAATGAGCAGTTCTTC

v_gene: TRBV7-2
abundance: .
d_gene: .
j_gene: TRBJ2-7
CDR3aa: CASSWTQGSYEQYF
CDR3nt: TGTGCCAGCAGCTGGACACAGGGTTCCTACGAGCAGTACTTC

v_gene: TRBV7-9
abundance: .
d_gene: TRBD2
j_gene: TRBJ2-2
CDR3aa: CASLSAGGNTGELFF
CDR3nt: TGTGCCAGCCTCTCAGCGGGAGGCAACACCGGGGAGCTGTTTTTT

v_gene: TRBV4-1
abundance: .
d_gene: .
j_gene: TRBJ1-5
CDR3aa: CASSQDTGIQPQHF
CDR3nt: TGCGCCAGCAGCCAAGATACAGGGATTCAGCCCCAGCATTTT

v_gene: TRBV28
abundance: .
d_gene: TRBD1
j_gene: TRBJ2-5
CDR3aa: CASSTRQGRSAEETQYF
CDR3nt: TGTGCCAGCAGTACGCGACAGGGACGATCCGCCGAAGAGACCCAGTACTTC

v_gene: TRBV7-8
abundance: .
d_gene: .
j_gene: TRBJ2-7
CDR3aa: CASTLAIGGGDEQYF
CDR3nt: TGTGCCAGCACCCTAGCTATCGGGGGTGGTGACGAGCAGTACTTC

v_gene: TRBV27
abundance: .
d_gene: .
j_gene: TRBJ2-1
CDR3aa: CASNERGRPGEQFF
CDR3nt: TGTGCCAGCAATGAGAGGGGCCGGCCCGGTGAGCAGTTCTTC

v_gene: TRBV11-1
abundance: .
d_gene: TRBD1
j_gene: TRBJ2-7
CDR3aa: CASSWDSLSSYEQYF
CDR3nt: TGTGCCAGCAGCTGGGACAGCCTAAGCTCCTACGAGCAGTACTTC

v_gene: TRBV6-5
abundance: .
d_gene: TRBD2
j_gene: TRBJ2-7
CDR3aa: CASRRGRADEQYF
CDR3nt: TGTGCCAGCAGGCGCGGGAGGGCCGACGAGCAGTACTTC

v_gene: TRBV7-9
abundance: .
d_gene: TRBD1
j_gene: TRBJ2-2
CDR3aa: CASNPPGQGSAGELFF
CDR3nt: TGTGCCAGCAACCCTCCGGGACAGGGATCGGCCGGGGAGCTGTTTTTT

v_gene: TRBV5-1
abundance: once
d_gene: TRBD2
j_gene: TRBJ2-3
CDR3aa: CASSLVREARADTQYF
CDR3nt: TGCGCCAGCAGCTTGGTCCGGGAGGCTAGGGCAGATACGCAGTATTTT

v_gene: TRBV7-6
abundance: once
d_gene: TRBD2
j_gene: TRBJ2-7
CDR3aa: CASSSGTSGSIYEQYF
CDR3nt: TGTGCCAGCAGCTCGGGGACTAGCGGGAGTATTTACGAGCAGTACTTC

v_gene: TRBV7-6
abundance: once
d_gene: TRBD2
j_gene: TRBJ2-3
CDR3aa: CASSGPQSRLAGARTDTQYF
CDR3nt: TGTGCCAGCAGCGGGCCTCAGTCTCGCCTAGCGGGAGCTCGGACAGATACGCAGTATTTT

v_gene: TRBV7-8
abundance: .
d_gene: .
j_gene: TRBJ2-7
CDR3aa: CASSASSRSSYEQYF
CDR3nt: TGTGCCAGCAGCGCGTCGAGCCGAAGCTCCTACGAGCAGTACTTC

v_gene: TRBV5-1
abundance: .
d_gene: .
j_gene: TRBJ2-1
CDR3aa: CASSLLDNEQFF
CDR3nt: TGCGCCAGCAGCTTACTCGACAATGAGCAGTTCTTC

v_gene: TRBV11-2
abundance: .
d_gene: TRBD2
j_gene: TRBJ2-7
CDR3aa: CASSSNLAVYYEQYF
CDR3nt: TGTGCCAGCAGCTCCAATCTAGCGGTGTACTACGAGCAGTACTTC

v_gene: TRBV5-4
abundance: .
d_gene: TRBD2
j_gene: TRBJ2-1
CDR3aa: CASSLVAGGLDEQFF
CDR3nt: TGTGCCAGCAGCTTGGTAGCGGGAGGCCTGGATGAGCAGTTCTTC

v_gene: TRBV6-5
abundance: once
d_gene: .
j_gene: TRBJ2-2
CDR3aa: CASSYSNGPGELFF
CDR3nt: TGTGCCAGCAGTTACTCGAATGGCCCCGGGGAGCTGTTTTTT

v_gene: TRBV7-2
abundance: once
d_gene: TRBD2
j_gene: TRBJ2-7
CDR3aa: CASSIGLAGAVYEQYF
CDR3nt: TGTGCCAGCAGCATAGGACTAGCGGGAGCCGTGTACGAGCAGTACTTC

v_gene: TRBV2
abundance: .
d_gene: .
j_gene: TRBJ1-4
CDR3aa: CASRRRNEKLFF
CDR3nt: TGTGCCAGCAGAAGACGAAATGAAAAACTGTTTTTT

v_gene: TRBV18
abundance: .
d_gene: TRBD1
j_gene: TRBJ1-4
CDR3aa: CASSRKGQGTTNEKLFF
CDR3nt: TGTGCCAGCTCTCGCAAGGGACAGGGCACAACTAATGAAAAACTGTTTTTT

v_gene: TRBV5-5
abundance: .
d_gene: TRBD1
j_gene: TRBJ1-2
CDR3aa: CASSLAMEGAYGYTF
CDR3nt: TGTGCCAGCAGCTTGGCCATGGAGGGGGCCTATGGCTACACCTTC

v_gene: TRBV27
abundance: once
d_gene: .
j_gene: TRBJ2-1
CDR3aa: CASSSEQGPVYNEQFF
CDR3nt: TGTGCCAGCAGTTCCGAACAGGGTCCAGTCTACAATGAGCAGTTCTTC

v_gene: TRBV11-2
abundance: .
d_gene: .
j_gene: TRBJ1-1
CDR3aa: CASSLRGTEAFF
CDR3nt: TGTGCCAGCAGCCTAAGGGGGACTGAAGCTTTCTTT

v_gene: TRBV7-7
abundance: .
d_gene: .
j_gene: TRBJ1-5
CDR3aa: CASSKDSRMGNQPQHF
CDR3nt: TGTGCTAGCAGCAAGGACAGTCGCATGGGCAATCAGCCCCAGCATTTT

v_gene: TRBV28
abundance: .
d_gene: TRBD2
j_gene: TRBJ2-1
CDR3aa: CASSSSGSIISEPLF
CDR3nt: TGTGCCAGCAGTTCTAGCGGGAGTATTATCTCTGAACCGCTCTTC

v_gene: TRBV27
abundance: .
d_gene: .
j_gene: TRBJ2-2
CDR3aa: CASTPLLEVDTGELFF
CDR3nt: TGTGCCAGCACCCCGTTGCTGGAGGTGGACACCGGGGAGCTGTTTTTT

v_gene: TRBV11-2
abundance: .
d_gene: TRBD1
j_gene: TRBJ2-7
CDR3aa: CASSPRQGSTYEQYF
CDR3nt: TGTGCCAGCAGCCCCCGACAGGGGTCCACCTACGAGCAGTACTTC

v_gene: TRBV7-9
abundance: .
d_gene: .
j_gene: TRBJ2-2
CDR3aa: CASSVGGDTGELFF
CDR3nt: TGTGCCAGCAGCGTCGGCGGGGATACCGGGGAGCTGTTTTTT

v_gene: TRBV7-6
abundance: .
d_gene: TRBD2
j_gene: TRBJ2-7
CDR3aa: CASSPGTSGYEQYF
CDR3nt: TGTGCCAGCAGCCCAGGGACTAGCGGCTACGAGCAGTACTTC